This TCR beta chain was recorded in a study of T cell clonotyping in hematopoietic cell transplantation. Study findings and constraints: Few recipient clonotypes overlapped donors; over 95% were de novo at given depth.

This table comes from immunoSEQ multiplex PCR, and its TCRdb copy is limited to in-frame clones, with some not included. The sample includes fewer than 70,000 clones, approximately 94% seen only once; the top ten take 1.6%. Note on this clone: What it binds is not known.

V was clipped by 3 bases and J by 6 bases, with 13 bases between them. This CDR3 region has 13 residues. Per the germline V gene, CDR1 is SGDLS and CDR2 is YYNGEE. This clonotype originated in a man in his forties or fifties in good health. Some clones in this sample may be carry-over from other donors' samples. V gene TRBV9 combines with J gene TRBJ2-7; D is possibly TRBD1 (6 bases). Sequencing was done on a sample of peripheral blood mononuclear cells. The CDR3 DNA follows: TGTGCCAGCAGCGCTAACCAGGGGAGCGAGCAGTACTTC. The encoded protein is CASSANQGSEQYF.